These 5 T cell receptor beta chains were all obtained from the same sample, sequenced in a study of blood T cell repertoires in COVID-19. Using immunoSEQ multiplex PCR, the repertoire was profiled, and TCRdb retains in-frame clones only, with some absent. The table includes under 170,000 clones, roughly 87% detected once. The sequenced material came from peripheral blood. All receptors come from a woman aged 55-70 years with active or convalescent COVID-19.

The CDR3 DNA reads as TGTGCCAGCAGCCAAGATGGGGTAAGGACATGGGACACTGAAGCTTTCTTT. Protein: CASSQDGVRTWDTEAFF. This sequence joins TRBV3-1 (or the pseudogene TRBV3-2) and TRBJ1-1; possible D gene TRBD1, 5 bases. The CDR3 length is 17 residues. Germline loops: CDR1 LGHDT, CDR2 YNNKEL (reference sequence). Trimming stripped 0 bases from V and 3 bases from J, with 17 bases between.

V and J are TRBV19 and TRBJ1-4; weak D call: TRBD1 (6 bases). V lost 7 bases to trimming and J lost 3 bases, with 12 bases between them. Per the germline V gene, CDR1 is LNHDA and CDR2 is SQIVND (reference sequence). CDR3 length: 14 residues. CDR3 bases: TGTGCCAGTACGGGGGAGGGGGCTAATGAAAAACTGTTTTTT. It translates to CASTGEGANEKLFF.

Written as DNA, the CDR3 is TGTGCCAGCAGCCCACAGGCGCAAGAGACCCAGTACTTC. Residues: CASSPQAQETQYF. J is TRBJ2-5 and V is TRBV14; possible D gene TRBD1, 5 bases. V was cut by 4 bases and J by 2 bases, with 8 bases left in between. Per the germline V gene, CDR1 is SGHDN and CDR2 is FVKESK. CDR3 length: 13 amino acids.

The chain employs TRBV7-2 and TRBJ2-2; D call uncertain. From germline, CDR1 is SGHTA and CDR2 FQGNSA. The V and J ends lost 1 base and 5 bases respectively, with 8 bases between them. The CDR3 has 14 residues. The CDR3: CASSLGRKTGELFF. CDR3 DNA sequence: TGTGCCAGCAGCTTAGGCAGGAAGACCGGGGAGCTGTTTTTT.

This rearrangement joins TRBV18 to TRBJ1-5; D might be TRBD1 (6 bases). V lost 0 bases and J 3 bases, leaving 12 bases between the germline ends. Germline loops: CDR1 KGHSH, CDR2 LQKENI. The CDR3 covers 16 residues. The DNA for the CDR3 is TGTGCCAGCTCACCACCCATCACAGGGACCAATCAGCCCCAGCATTTT. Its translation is CASSPPITGTNQPQHF.